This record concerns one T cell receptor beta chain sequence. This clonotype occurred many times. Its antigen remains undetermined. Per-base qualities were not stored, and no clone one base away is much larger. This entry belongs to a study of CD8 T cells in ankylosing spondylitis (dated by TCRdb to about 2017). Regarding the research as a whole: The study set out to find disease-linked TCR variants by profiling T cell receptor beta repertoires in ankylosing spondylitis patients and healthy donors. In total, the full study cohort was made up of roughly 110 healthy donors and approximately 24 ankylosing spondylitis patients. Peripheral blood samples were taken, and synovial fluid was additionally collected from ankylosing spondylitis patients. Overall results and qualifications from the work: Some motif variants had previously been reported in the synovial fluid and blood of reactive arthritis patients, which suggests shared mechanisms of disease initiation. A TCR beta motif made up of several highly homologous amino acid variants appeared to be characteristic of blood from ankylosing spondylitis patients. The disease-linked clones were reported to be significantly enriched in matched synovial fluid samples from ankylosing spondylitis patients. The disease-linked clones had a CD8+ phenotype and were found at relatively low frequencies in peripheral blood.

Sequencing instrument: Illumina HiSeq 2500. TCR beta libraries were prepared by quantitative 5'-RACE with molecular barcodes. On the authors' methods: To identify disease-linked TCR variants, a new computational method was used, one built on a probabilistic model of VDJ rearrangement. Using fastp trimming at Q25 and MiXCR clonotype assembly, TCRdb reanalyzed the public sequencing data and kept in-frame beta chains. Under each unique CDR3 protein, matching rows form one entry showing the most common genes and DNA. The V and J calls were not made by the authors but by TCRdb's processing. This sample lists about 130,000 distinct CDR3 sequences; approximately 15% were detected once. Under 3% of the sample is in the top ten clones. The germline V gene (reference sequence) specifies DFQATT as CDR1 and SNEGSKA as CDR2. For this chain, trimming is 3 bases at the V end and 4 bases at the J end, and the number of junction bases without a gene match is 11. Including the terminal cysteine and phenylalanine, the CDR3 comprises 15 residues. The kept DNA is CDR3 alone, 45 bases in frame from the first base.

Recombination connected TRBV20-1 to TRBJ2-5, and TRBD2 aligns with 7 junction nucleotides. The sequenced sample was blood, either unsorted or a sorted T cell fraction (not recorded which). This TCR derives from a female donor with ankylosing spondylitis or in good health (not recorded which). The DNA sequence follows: TGCAGTGCTAGCCGTTCGGGGGGTTTAGCAGAGACCCAGTACTTC. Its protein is CSASRSGGLAETQYF.